Listed below are T cell receptor beta chains from one sample, sequenced in a study of Graves' ophthalmopathy and Graves' hyperthyroidism. TCRdb independently ran MiXCR on the multiplex PCR reads; one entry per CDR3 protein. The data contain over a million distinct CDR3 sequences, 35% to 40% of them singletons. Source material: peripheral blood or thyroid tissue (not recorded which). The receptor source for this set is an adult man with Graves' hyperthyroidism. Each CDR3 is given with its conserved first and last residue. Fields, in order: J gene, V gene, CDR3 protein.

TRBJ1-2,TRBV12-3/TRBV12-4,CASSFRGDGYTF
TRBJ1-5,TRBV9,CASSRRENQPQHF
TRBJ1-2,TRBV12-3/TRBV12-4,CASSRGGTDSYGYTF
TRBJ1-2,TRBV2,CASSERSRGQGGGYTF
TRBJ1-1,TRBV2,CASRVGGDTEAFF
TRBJ1-5,TRBV11-2,CASSLGQGGQLNNQPQHF
TRBJ1-6,TRBV5-1,CASSKGQGANSPLHF
TRBJ2-7,TRBV11-2,CASRNIAGRTYEQYF
TRBJ2-7,TRBV10-3,CAITRGQGVNEQYF
TRBJ2-7,TRBV20-1,CSASEPAGKRGLGYEQYF
TRBJ2-5,TRBV10-3,CASSLGAWRAETQYF
TRBJ1-3,TRBV29-1,CSVEAAGDSGNTIYF
TRBJ2-7,TRBV19,CAWGGTGLVYEQYF
TRBJ2-7,TRBV28,CASRGRTAANEQYF
TRBJ1-1,TRBV20-1,CSLGQANTEAFF
TRBJ2-5,TRBV10-3,CASNPFEDSQETQYF
TRBJ1-5,TRBV7-9,CASRWGTGVRSKPQHF
TRBJ2-7,TRBV29-1,CSVEWGYEQYF
TRBJ2-5,TRBV11-2,CASSSSSAGRETQYF
TRBJ2-7,TRBV19,CASTPDWGGEQYF
TRBJ1-2,TRBV27,CASSFDGYYGYTF
TRBJ1-3,TRBV2,CASSPLGTETSGNTIYF
TRBJ2-5,TRBV7-9,CASSHRARDQETQYF
TRBJ1-5,TRBV7-8,CASSLARVMAQPQHF
TRBJ1-1,TRBV5-4,CASSGFGQNTEAFF
TRBJ2-7,TRBV7-2,CASSLERDYGQYF
TRBJ1-3,TRBV9,CASSADRALGNTIYF
TRBJ2-7,TRBV2,CASRTEGGNYEQYF
TRBJ2-2,TRBV24-1,CATSEGGANTGELFF
TRBJ2-7,TRBV10-3,CAISSSGTSQPLEQYF
TRBJ2-3,TRBV10-3,CAISWGQSTDTQYF
TRBJ1-2,TRBV29-1,CRDRTNYGYTF
TRBJ2-6,TRBV9,CASRPKTGANVPTF
TRBJ2-7,TRBV29-1,CSVLLSRTYEQYF
TRBJ1-4,TRBV5-1,CASSLGQSANEKLFF
TRBJ2-7,TRBV5-1,CASSLVQGPTYEQYF
TRBJ2-7,TRBV20-1,CSARDPWAGEQYF
TRBJ2-5,TRBV19,CASSITGAAQETQYF
TRBJ1-1,TRBV7-2,CASKTGLLMNTEAFF
TRBJ1-3,TRBV25-1,CASRSAGSGGNTIYF
TRBJ2-7,TRBV4-1,CASSERQGGDEQYF
TRBJ1-1,TRBV24-1,CGSSSPGLNTEAFF
TRBJ2-2,TRBV7-9,CASSLGWANTGELFF
TRBJ2-5,TRBV20-1,CSVGGVETQYF
TRBJ1-2,TRBV5-8,CASSPRDRYGYTF
TRBJ2-5,TRBV25-1,CASTFRGGLGETQYF
TRBJ1-6,TRBV2,CASRTGTPNSPLHF
TRBJ1-6,TRBV30,CAWSWDRRPLHF
TRBJ2-6,TRBV29-1,CSVTGDGANVLTF
TRBJ1-4,TRBV5-6,CASSSDREEDEKLFF
TRBJ1-1,TRBV19,CASSPRTRGTEAFF
TRBJ2-5,TRBV7-9,CASSRAGLAGGQETQYF